This TCR beta chain emerged from a study of identical twins. Healthy Caucasians supplied all donations. From germline, CDR1 is SGHRS and CDR2 YFSETQ. The CDR3 totals 13 residues. The table lists this clonotype with many counts. One end of the junction varies from germline; a read error may be responsible. Addition of a universal primer site occurred through template switching, and cDNA carried unique molecular identifiers. MiXCR was run by TCRdb on the 5' RACE reads, yielding one entry per CDR3 protein. Among roughly 540,000 distinct CDR3 sequences listed, about 20% were seen once. The sample also formed part of further work on T cells expressing NK-cell markers. This second study notes: According to the study, TCR beta repertoires originated from sorted CD3+CD56+NKG2C+, CD3+CD56+NKG2C- and CD3+CD56-NKG2C+ T cells.

Sequencing was performed on CD4+ T cells sorted from blood. The sequence came from a young woman in good health. The chain employs TRBV5-1 and TRBJ2-5; TRBD1 is a possible D gene (5 bases). The CDR3 protein is CASSLGRQETQYF. The CDR3 DNA reads as TGTGCCAGCAGCTTGGGGCGGCAAGAGACCCAGTACTTC.